This T cell receptor (beta chain) stems from a study of blood T cell repertoires in COVID-19. Turning to the study itself: Specimens from acute and convalescent COVID-19 originated in the United States, Italy and Spain. T cells, B-cell-depleted T cells, or PBMCs provided the cDNA or gDNA that served as material.

Per the authors' pipeline: By means of reference gene primer amplification, nucleated cell counts were estimated. Sequenced by immunoSEQ multiplex PCR; TCRdb stores in-frame clones only, minus some. The V and J calls and clone size come from that table; D and trimming were worked out from the DNA. The sample has 350,000 or so clones; around 90% are singletons. CDR1 SGHTA and CDR2 FQGNSA come from the germline V gene. This CDR3 has 15 amino acids. The V end was cut by 1 base, the J end by 4 bases, with 11 bases between. This clone was recorded once. The receptor was isolated from a woman aged 55-75 years with COVID-19, enrolled during active disease. The chain is built from TRBV7-2 and TRBJ1-5, with no clear D. The sequencing sample was made of peripheral blood. This chain's CDR3 is CASSLGGASNQPQHF. The CDR3 bases are TGTGCCAGCAGCTTAGGGGGAGCTAGTAATCAGCCCCAGCATTTT.